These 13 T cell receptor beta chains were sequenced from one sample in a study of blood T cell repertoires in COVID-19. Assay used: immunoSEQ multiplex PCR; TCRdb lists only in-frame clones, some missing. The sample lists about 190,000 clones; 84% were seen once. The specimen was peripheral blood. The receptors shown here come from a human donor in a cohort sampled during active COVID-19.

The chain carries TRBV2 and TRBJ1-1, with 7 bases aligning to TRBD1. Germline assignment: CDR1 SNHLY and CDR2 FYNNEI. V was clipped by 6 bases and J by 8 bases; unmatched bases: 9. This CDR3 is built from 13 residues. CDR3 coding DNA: TGTGCCAGCAGGCCAAACAGGGGCGGCGAAGCTTTCTTT. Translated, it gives CASRPNRGGEAFF.

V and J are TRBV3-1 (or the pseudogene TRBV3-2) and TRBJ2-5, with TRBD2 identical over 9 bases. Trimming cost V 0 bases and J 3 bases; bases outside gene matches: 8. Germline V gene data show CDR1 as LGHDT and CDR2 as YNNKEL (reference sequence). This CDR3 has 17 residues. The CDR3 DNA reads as TGTGCCAGCAGCCAAGATCTGGCTAGCGGGGCGGAAGAGACCCAGTACTTC. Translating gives CASSQDLASGAEETQYF.

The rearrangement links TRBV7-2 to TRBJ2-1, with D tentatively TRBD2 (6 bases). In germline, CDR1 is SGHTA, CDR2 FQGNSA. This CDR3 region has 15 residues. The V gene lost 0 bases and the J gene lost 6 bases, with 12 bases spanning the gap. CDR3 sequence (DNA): TGTGCCAGCAGCTTAGCTTCCCTAGCGCTCAATGAGCAGTTCTTC. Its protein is CASSLASLALNEQFF.

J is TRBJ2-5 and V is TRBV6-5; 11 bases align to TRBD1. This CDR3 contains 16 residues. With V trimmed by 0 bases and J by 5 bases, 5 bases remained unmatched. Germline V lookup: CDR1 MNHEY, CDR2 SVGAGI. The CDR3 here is CASSYSRTGGAETQYF. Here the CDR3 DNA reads TGTGCCAGCAGTTACTCCCGGACAGGGGGCGCGGAGACCCAGTACTTC.

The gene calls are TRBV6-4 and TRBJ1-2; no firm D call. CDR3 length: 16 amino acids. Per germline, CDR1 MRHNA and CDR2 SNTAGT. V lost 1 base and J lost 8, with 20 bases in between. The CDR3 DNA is TGTGCCAGCAGTGACTTCCCGGGAAAGCCTATCCGGGGCTACACCTTC. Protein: CASSDFPGKPIRGYTF.

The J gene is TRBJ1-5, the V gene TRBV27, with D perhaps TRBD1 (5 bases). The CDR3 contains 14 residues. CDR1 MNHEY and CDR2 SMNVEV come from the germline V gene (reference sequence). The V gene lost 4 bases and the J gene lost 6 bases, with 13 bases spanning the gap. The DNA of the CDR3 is TGTGCCAGCAGTTCGGGGGGTTTCGGTCAGCCCCAGCATTTT. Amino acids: CASSSGGFGQPQHF.

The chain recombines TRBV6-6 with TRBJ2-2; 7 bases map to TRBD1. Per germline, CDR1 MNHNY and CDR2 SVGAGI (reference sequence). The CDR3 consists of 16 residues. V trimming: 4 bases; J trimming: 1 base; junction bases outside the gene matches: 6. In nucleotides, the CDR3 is TGTGCCAGCAGTTGGGACAGTCCATTGAACACCGGGGAGCTGTTTTTT. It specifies CASSWDSPLNTGELFF.

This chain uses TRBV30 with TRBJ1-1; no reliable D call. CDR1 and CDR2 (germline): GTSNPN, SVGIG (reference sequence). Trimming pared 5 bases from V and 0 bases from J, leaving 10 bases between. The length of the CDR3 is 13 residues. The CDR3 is CAWAVEMNTEAFF. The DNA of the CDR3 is TGTGCCTGGGCGGTAGAGATGAACACTGAAGCTTTCTTT.

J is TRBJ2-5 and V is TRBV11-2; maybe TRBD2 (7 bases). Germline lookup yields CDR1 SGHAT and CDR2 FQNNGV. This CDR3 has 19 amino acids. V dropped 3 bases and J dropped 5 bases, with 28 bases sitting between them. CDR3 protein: CASSFVTGGLGRPVETQYF. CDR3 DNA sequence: TGTGCCAGCAGCTTTGTGACGGGGGGCCTTGGTCGTCCCGTGGAGACCCAGTACTTC.

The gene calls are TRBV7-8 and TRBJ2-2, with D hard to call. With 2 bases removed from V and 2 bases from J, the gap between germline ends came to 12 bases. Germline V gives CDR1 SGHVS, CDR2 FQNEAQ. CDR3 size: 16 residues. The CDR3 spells CASSLRSSRNTGELFF. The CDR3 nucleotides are TGTGCCAGCAGCTTACGGAGCTCTCGAAACACCGGGGAGCTGTTTTTT. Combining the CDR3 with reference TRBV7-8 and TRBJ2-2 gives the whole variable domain GAGVSQSPRYKVAKRGQDVALRCDPISGHVSLFWYQQALGQGPEFLTYFQNEAQLDKSGLPSDRFFAERPEGSVSTLKIQRTQQEDSAVYLCASSLRSSRNTGELFFGEGSRLTVL.

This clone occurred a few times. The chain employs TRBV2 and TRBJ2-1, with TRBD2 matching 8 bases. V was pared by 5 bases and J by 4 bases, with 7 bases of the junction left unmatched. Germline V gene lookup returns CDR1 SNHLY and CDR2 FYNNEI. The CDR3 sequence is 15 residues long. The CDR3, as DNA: TGTGCCAGCAGTACGTGGCGGGGGGATTACAATGAGCAGTTCTTC. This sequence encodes CASSTWRGDYNEQFF.

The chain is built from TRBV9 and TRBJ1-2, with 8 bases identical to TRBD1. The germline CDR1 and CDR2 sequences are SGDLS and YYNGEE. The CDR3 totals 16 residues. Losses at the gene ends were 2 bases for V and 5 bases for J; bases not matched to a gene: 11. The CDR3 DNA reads TGTGCCAGCAGCGTCGACGGACAGGGATTTATGTATGGCTACACCTTC. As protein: CASSVDGQGFMYGYTF.

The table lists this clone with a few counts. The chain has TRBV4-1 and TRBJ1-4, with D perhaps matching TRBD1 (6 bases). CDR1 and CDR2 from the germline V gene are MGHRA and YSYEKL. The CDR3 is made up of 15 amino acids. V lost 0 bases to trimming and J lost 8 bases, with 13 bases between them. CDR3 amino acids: CASSQDLRGREKLFF. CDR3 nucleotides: TGCGCCAGCAGCCAAGATCTCAGGGGACGGGAAAAACTGTTTTTT.